A selection of T cell receptor beta chains follows, all from one sample in a study of cytotoxic CD8 clonotypes in ibrutinib-treated CLL. Libraries were prepared by immunoSEQ multiplex PCR; TCRdb keeps only in-frame clonotypes and omits some of them. The table lists hundreds of thousands of clones, about 80% of them singletons, with roughly 7% in the top ten. The sequences come from PBMCs, collected before ibrutinib treatment. These receptors were obtained from a human donor with chronic lymphocytic leukemia. Each CDR3 is given with its conserved first and last residue.

V	J	CDR3
TRBV7-3	TRBJ2-7	CASSWTIAQYF
TRBV18	TRBJ2-1	CASSLSGLAGQSYNEQFF
TRBV6-6	TRBJ2-3	CASRDPRSPFTDTQYF
TRBV13	TRBJ2-1	CASSSTGRTSGYNEQFF
TRBV7-2	TRBJ2-3	CASSFVWGASDTQYF
TRBV11-2	TRBJ2-1	CASSLDLASGRNEQFF
TRBV25-1	TRBJ2-7	CASSEGWGSSYEQYF
TRBV4-1	TRBJ2-2	CASGRDSNTGELFF
TRBV5-6	TRBJ1-4	CASSLVGTENEKLFF
TRBV18	TRBJ1-2	CASSPTSGQGISYTF
TRBV6-6	TRBJ2-1	CASSTRRASNNEQFF
TRBV6-5	TRBJ2-7	CASSRDGYEQYF
TRBV5-1	TRBJ2-7	CASSRTSGASSYEQYF
TRBV4-1	TRBJ1-2	CASSHSREDSDGYTF
TRBV7-9	TRBJ2-7	CASSLGQLYEQYF
TRBV7-3	TRBJ2-7	CASSQTNGEQYF
TRBV19	TRBJ2-7	CASTRGPSYEQYF
TRBV19	TRBJ2-2	CASRVRGLDTGELFF
TRBV4-2	TRBJ2-5	CASSQEGQGTPNQVTQYF
TRBV18	TRBJ1-4	CASSPRETNEKLFF
TRBV19	TRBJ2-1	CASSRTRFNRNEQFF
TRBV7-2	TRBJ1-2	CASSPRQGALDNVNYGYTF
TRBV9	TRBJ1-2	CASSVNYGYTF
TRBV28	TRBJ2-3	CAEGGRGTQYF
TRBV19	TRBJ2-7	CASSIRGSSYEQYF
TRBV14	TRBJ1-1	CASSQRLNTEAFF
TRBV7-2	TRBJ2-7	CASSLDPRREDEQYF
TRBV6-5	TRBJ1-2	CASSRTQTDFYGYTF
TRBV5-4	TRBJ2-6	CASRPAGSSGANVLTF
TRBV11-3	TRBJ2-7	CASSLLAGDGEQYF